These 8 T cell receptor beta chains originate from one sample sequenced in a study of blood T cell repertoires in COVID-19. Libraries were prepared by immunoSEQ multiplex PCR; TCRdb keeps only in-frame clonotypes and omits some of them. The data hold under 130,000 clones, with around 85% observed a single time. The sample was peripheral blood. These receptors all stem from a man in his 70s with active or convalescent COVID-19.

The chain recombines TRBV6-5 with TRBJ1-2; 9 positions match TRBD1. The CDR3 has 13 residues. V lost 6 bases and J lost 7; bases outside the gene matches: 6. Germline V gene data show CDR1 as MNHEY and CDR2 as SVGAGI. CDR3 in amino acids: CASSRDRVGGYTF. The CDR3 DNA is TGTGCCAGCAGCCGGGACAGGGTGGGTGGCTACACCTTC.

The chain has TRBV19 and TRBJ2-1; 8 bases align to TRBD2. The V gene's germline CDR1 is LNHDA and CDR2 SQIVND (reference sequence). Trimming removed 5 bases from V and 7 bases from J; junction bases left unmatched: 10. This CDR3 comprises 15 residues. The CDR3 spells CASSLLAGPTNEQFF. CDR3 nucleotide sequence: TGTGCCAGTAGTCTATTAGCGGGACCGACTAATGAGCAGTTCTTC.

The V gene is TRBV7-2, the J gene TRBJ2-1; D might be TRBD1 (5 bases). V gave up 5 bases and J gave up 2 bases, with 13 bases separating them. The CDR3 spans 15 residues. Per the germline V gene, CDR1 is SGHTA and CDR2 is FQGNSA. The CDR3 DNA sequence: TGTGCCAGCAGCCCTCGCTGGGGCGCCTACAATGAGCAGTTCTTC. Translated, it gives CASSPRWGAYNEQFF.

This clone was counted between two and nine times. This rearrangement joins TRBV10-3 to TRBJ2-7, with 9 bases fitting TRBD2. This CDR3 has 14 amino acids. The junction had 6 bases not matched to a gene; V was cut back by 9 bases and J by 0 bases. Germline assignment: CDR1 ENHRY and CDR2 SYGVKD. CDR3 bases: TGTGCCATAAAAGCTAGCGGGGACTCCTACGAGCAGTACTTC. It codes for CAIKASGDSYEQYF.

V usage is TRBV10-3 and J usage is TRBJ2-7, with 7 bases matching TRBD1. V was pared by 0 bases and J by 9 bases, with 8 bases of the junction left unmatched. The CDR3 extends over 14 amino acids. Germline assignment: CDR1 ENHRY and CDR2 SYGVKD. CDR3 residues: CAISESGQGDAQYF. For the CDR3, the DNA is TGTGCCATCAGTGAGTCCGGGCAGGGGGATGCGCAGTACTTC.

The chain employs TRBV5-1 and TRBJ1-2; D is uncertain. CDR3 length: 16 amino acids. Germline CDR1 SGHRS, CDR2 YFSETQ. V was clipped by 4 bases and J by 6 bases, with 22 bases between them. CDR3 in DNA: TGCGCCAGCAGCAGAGACCACTACGGGAGCGAGGATGGCTACACCTTC. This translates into CASSRDHYGSEDGYTF.

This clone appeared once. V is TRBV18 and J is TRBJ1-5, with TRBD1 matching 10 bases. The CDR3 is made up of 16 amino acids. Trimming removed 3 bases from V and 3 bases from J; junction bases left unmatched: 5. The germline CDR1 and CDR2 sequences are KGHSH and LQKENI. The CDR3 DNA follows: TGTGCCAGCTCACCCGGGGGGACAGGGGACAATCAGCCCCAGCATTTT. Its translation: CASSPGGTGDNQPQHF.

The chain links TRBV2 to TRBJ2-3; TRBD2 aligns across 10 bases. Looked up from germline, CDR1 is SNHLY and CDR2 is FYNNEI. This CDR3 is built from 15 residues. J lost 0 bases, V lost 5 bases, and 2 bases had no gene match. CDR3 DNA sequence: TGTGCCAGCAGTAATAGCGGGGGGAGCACAGATACGCAGTATTTT. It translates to CASSNSGGSTDTQYF.